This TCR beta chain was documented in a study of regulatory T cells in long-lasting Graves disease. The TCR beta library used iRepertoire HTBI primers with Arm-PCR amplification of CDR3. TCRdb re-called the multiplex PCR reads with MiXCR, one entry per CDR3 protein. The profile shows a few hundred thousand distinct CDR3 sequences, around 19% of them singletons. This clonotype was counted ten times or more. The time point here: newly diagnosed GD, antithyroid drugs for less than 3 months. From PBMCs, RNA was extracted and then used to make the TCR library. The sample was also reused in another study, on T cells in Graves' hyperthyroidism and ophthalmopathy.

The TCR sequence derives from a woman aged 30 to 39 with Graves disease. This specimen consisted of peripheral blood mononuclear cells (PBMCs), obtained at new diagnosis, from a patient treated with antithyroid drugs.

The DNA for the CDR3 is TGTGCCAGCAGTTTAGGACACTCCTACGAGCAGTACTTC. Its translation: CASSLGHSYEQYF. The V and J genes are TRBV28 and TRBJ2-7; tentatively, D is TRBD1 (5 bases). Trimming shortened V by 2 bases and J by 0 bases, and 5 bases separated the two germline ends. The length of the CDR3 is 13 residues. CDR1 and CDR2 (germline): MDHEN, SYDVKM.